The 4 T cell receptor beta chains in this list originate from one sample, sequenced in a study of cytomegalovirus exposure and HLA in healthy donors. The PCR contained 60 Vbeta and 13 Jbeta primers. Assay used: immunoSEQ multiplex PCR; TCRdb lists only in-frame clones, some missing. The profile covers 200,000 to 300,000 clones, with about 80% appearing a single time and about 8% taken by the ten largest. The sequencing sample was made of PBMCs. The receptors originated from a woman aged 55 to 70 in good health and CMV-seropositive.

V and J are TRBV4-1 and TRBJ1-2, with D perhaps TRBD1 (5 bases). There are 15 residues in the CDR3. V was trimmed by 1 base and J by 4 bases, leaving 13 bases between them. Germline loops: CDR1 MGHRA, CDR2 YSYEKL. The CDR3 sequence: CASSQVAGQSYGYTF. Written as DNA, the CDR3 is TGCGCCAGCAGCCAAGTTGCGGGGCAAAGCTATGGCTACACCTTC.

The gene calls are TRBV19 and TRBJ2-1, with 14 bases matching TRBD2. From germline, CDR1 is LNHDA and CDR2 SQIVND (reference sequence). Trimming took 5 bases from V and 7 from J; bases not matched to a gene: 4. The CDR3 runs to 15 residues. DNA of the CDR3: TGTGCCAGTAGTCCCCGACTAGCGGGAGGGAATGAGCAGTTCTTC. This translates into CASSPRLAGGNEQFF.

This clone was recorded once. Other DNA sequences of this sample code for an identical CDR3. The chain joins TRBV9 to TRBJ2-7; 8 bases match TRBD2. The ends lost 7 bases at V and 4 bases at J; junction bases unmatched: 13. CDR1 and CDR2 (germline): SGDLS, YYNGEE. CDR3 length: 15 amino acids. CDR3 protein: CASPIRLAGLYEQYF. DNA for the CDR3: TGTGCCAGCCCTATTCGCTTAGCGGGACTATACGAGCAGTACTTC. Looking up the rest from reference TRBV9 and TRBJ2-7 gives the full variable domain: DSGVTQTPKHLITATGQRVTLRCSPRSGDLSVYWYQQSLDQGLQFLIQYYNGEERAKGNILERFSAQQFPDLHSELNLSSLELGDSALYFCASPIRLAGLYEQYFGPGTRLTVT.

This chain connects TRBV6-4 to TRBJ1-5, with unresolved D. V was trimmed by 4 bases and J by 0 bases, leaving 4 bases between them. Germline-derived CDR1 and CDR2 are MRHNA and SNTAGT. The CDR3 has 13 residues. CDR3 nucleotide sequence: TGTGCCAGCAGTGTAGATAGCAATCAGCCCCAGCATTTT. This encodes CASSVDSNQPQHF.